Detailed here is one TCR beta chain. As processed by the authors: Scientists estimated how many nucleated cells there were by amplifying reference gene primers. Produced via immunoSEQ multiplex PCR; TCRdb's table is partial and in-frame only. That table supplies the V and J calls and clone size; D and trimming were determined from the DNA. The sample consists of some 300,000 clones, around 87% of them appearing once. The sample comes from a study of blood T cell repertoires in COVID-19. At the level of the study: Sites in the United States, Italy and Spain provided acute and convalescent COVID-19 samples. PBMCs, B-cell-depleted T cells, or T cells were the source of the cDNA or gDNA that made up the material.

V shed 0 bases, J shed 5 bases, and the junction held 10 bases outside the gene matches. The CDR3 length is 16 residues. Germline loops: CDR1 SGHNT, CDR2 YYREEE (reference sequence). This receptor was identified in a man between 65 and 80 years old with acute or convalescent COVID-19. Sequenced sample: peripheral blood. V and J are TRBV5-4 and TRBJ2-5; 7 bases align to TRBD2. CDR3 in amino acids: CASSLAASGATETQYF. The CDR3 DNA reads TGTGCCAGCAGCTTGGCCGCCAGCGGGGCAACGGAGACCCAGTACTTC.